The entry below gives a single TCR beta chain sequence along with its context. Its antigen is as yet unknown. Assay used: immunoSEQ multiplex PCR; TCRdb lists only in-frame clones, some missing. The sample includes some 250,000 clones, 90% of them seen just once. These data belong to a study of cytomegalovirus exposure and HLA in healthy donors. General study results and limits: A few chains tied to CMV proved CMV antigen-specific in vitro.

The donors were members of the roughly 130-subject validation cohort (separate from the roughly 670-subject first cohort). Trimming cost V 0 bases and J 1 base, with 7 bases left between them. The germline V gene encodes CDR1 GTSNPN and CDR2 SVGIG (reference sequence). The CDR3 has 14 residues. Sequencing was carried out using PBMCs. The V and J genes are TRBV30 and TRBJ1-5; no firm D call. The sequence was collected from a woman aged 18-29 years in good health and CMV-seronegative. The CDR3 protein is CAWSVSGSNQPQHF. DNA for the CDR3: TGTGCCTGGAGTGTGTCGGGGAGCAATCAGCCCCAGCATTTT.